This T cell receptor (beta chain) was captured in a study of T-cell reconstitution after alpha-beta-depleted transplantation in children. TCRbeta library construction was performed incorporating unique molecular identifiers. MiXCR, run by TCRdb on the PCR reads, gives a single entry per CDR3 protein. The sample lists about 400,000 distinct CDR3 sequences; roughly 22% were seen once. There are a few counts of this clonotype. From germline, CDR1 is SGHDT and CDR2 YYEEEE. The CDR3 has 16 residues. J lost 2 bases, V lost 4 bases, and 5 bases had no gene match. This receptor was obtained from a human donor who donated a stem cell graft to a child with acute myeloid leukemia. The J gene is TRBJ2-7, the V gene TRBV5-6; 14 nucleotides line up with TRBD2. The sequencing here drew on PBMCs from the stem cell graft donor, taken from the stem cell graft. The CDR3 DNA reads TGTGCCAGCAGCGTGGGACTAGCGGGAGTTCCCTACGAGCAGTACTTC. Residues: CASSVGLAGVPYEQYF.